The 7 T cell receptor beta chains below were found in one sample sequenced in a study of neoadjuvant anti-PD-1 for oral cavity cancer (dated by TCRdb to the early 2020s). Sample time point, as interpreted from the label and publication: after neoadjuvant nivolumab, at surgical resection. The receptor library was made with the immunoSEQ multiplex PCR assay. Imported from immuneACCESS, the table was reduced by TCRdb to in-frame sequences with V and J called. These copies leave out some clones; in studies compared against another copy, an unresolved V gene accounts for under half, and the cause of the remainder is not known. This sample comprises around 10,000 clones, under 75% of them detected only once. Around 8% of the sample is held by the ten biggest clonotypes. Sequences were derived from tumor tissue, sampled after nivolumab (anti-PD-1) treatment. The receptors were gathered from a person aged 35-79 years with oral cavity squamous cell carcinoma.

The chain employs TRBV13 and TRBJ1-1; weak D call: TRBD1 (6 bases). The germline CDR1 and CDR2 sequences are PRHDT and FYEKMQ (reference sequence). The V and J ends lost 5 bases and 4 bases respectively, with 17 bases between them. The CDR3 is 15 residues long. Written as DNA, the CDR3 is TGTGCCAGCAGCGACGAGGGGGGAGGGGTCACTGAAGCTTTCTTT. Its translation is CASSDEGGGVTEAFF.

V usage is TRBV10-3 and J usage is TRBJ2-7; D unclear. CDR3 size: 12 residues. Germline CDR1 ENHRY, CDR2 SYGVKD. Trimming pared 0 bases from V and 4 bases from J, leaving 4 bases between. CDR3 DNA sequence: TGTGCCATCAGTGAGTCCCAATACGAGCAGTACTTC. This encodes CAISESQYEQYF.

V usage is TRBV28 and J usage is TRBJ1-5; D not resolved. This CDR3 is built from 11 residues. The V gene's germline CDR1 is MDHEN and CDR2 SYDVKM. V was trimmed by 7 bases and J by 3 bases, leaving 4 bases between them. The chain's CDR3 is CASTVNQPQHF. Written as DNA, the CDR3 is TGTGCCAGCACTGTCAATCAGCCCCAGCATTTT.

The rearrangement uses TRBV5-1 and TRBJ1-1; the match to TRBD1 covers 9 bases. The trim removed 2 bases at V and 1 base at J, leaving 3 bases unmatched. This CDR3 has 15 amino acids. CDR1 is SGHRS, CDR2 YFSETQ, per germline. Here the CDR3 DNA reads TGCGCCAGCAGCTTACAGGGGGCCCCGAACACTGAAGCTTTCTTT. This encodes CASSLQGAPNTEAFF.

V usage is TRBV9 and J usage is TRBJ2-5, with a possible D match to TRBD1 (6 bases). Germline loops: CDR1 SGDLS, CDR2 YYNGEE. The CDR3 sequence is 12 residues long. The V and J ends lost 3 bases and 3 bases respectively, with 6 bases between them. The CDR3 DNA reads TGTGCCAGCAGCGGGACAGAAGAGACCCAGTACTTC. Protein: CASSGTEETQYF. Full variable domain (outside the CDR3, taken from reference TRBV9 and TRBJ2-5): DSGVTQTPKHLITATGQRVTLRCSPRSGDLSVYWYQQSLDQGLQFLIQYYNGEERAKGNILERFSAQQFPDLHSELNLSSLELGDSALYFCASSGTEETQYFGPGTRLLVL.

The V and J genes are TRBV7-2 and TRBJ2-3; 7 bases map to TRBD2. The germline gives CDR1 SGHTA, CDR2 FQGNSA. The CDR3 has 15 amino acids. V trimming: 2 bases; J trimming: 1 base; junction bases outside the gene matches: 3. CDR3 bases: TGTGCCAGCAGCTTAACTCGGGGGGGCACAGATACGCAGTATTTT. Its translation: CASSLTRGGTDTQYF.

This clone was counted once. The rearrangement uses TRBV25-1 and TRBJ2-6; no reliable D call. Trimming took 4 bases from V and 3 from J, leaving 7 bases between them. The germline V gene encodes CDR1 MGHDK and CDR2 SYGVNS. CDR3 length: 14 residues. In DNA form, the CDR3 reads TGTGCCAGCAGTGTCACTGGTGGGGCCAACGTCCTGACTTTC. Encoded protein: CASSVTGGANVLTF.